This TCR beta chain originates from a study of T cell responses to AZD1222 COVID-19 vaccine. Study as a whole: Second doses that came at about 4 or about 12 weeks were put together.

For this clone: What it binds is not known.

The germline V gene encodes CDR1 SGHNT and CDR2 YYREEE (reference sequence). This CDR3 region has 14 residues. The V end lost 4 bases, the J end lost 11 bases, and 21 bases lay between the germline ends. Study-level points and caveats: It was only after the peak T cell response that any repertoires were sampled. Distributed over spike, vaccine-associated CD4 TCRs predominated at 160-218 and 743-854. The breadth and depth of Spike-specific TCRs increased once two AZD1222 doses had been given.

Here immunoSEQ multiplex PCR was the method, and the copy in TCRdb shows in-frame clones only, minus some. This repertoire shows 95,000 to 150,000 clones, over 85% found once; its top ten account for about 4.1%. Sequenced material: peripheral blood, taken on day 0 of AZD1222 vaccination. The chain carries TRBV5-4 and TRBJ1-1; possible D gene TRBD1, 5 bases. The sequence came from an adult in good health. The CDR3 is CASSPGGLEGAAFF. CDR3 bases: TGTGCCAGCAGCCCGGGGGGGTTGGAGGGTGCCGCTTTCTTT.